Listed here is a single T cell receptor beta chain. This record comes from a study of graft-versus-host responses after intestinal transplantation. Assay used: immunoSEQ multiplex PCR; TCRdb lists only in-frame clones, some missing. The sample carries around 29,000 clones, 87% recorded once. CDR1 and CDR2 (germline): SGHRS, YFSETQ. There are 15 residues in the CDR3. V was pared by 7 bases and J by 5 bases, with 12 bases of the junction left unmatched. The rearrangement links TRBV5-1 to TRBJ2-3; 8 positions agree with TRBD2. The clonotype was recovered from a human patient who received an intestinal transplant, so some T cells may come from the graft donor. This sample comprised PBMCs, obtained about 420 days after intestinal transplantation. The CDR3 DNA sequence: TGCGCCAGCCAGGACTTACGGGGGGGCATAGATACGCAGTATTTT. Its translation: CASQDLRGGIDTQYF.